The clone carrying this TCR beta chain has a single count. The source of the sample is a study of blood T cell repertoires in COVID-19. In the study's own analysis: The authors estimated nucleated cell counts from reference gene primer amplification. TCRdb's copy holds only in-frame clones and misses some; the assay was immunoSEQ multiplex PCR. D and trimming were read from the DNA, whereas the V and J calls and clone size are those reported in that table. Seen here are 300,000 or so clones, just under 85% observed once, and the top ten hold 4.1%. Germline values: CDR1 SEHNR, CDR2 FQNEAQ (reference sequence). The germline V and J ends were trimmed by 4 bases and 7 bases, with 17 bases remaining between them. This CDR3 spans 14 amino acids.

This sequence was found in a woman between 45 and 60 years old with active or convalescent COVID-19. V and J are TRBV7-9 and TRBJ2-7, with D possibly being TRBD2 (6 bases). The sequencing sample was made of peripheral blood. CDR3 residues: CASSSGSPFGEQYF. The CDR3 DNA follows: TGTGCCAGCAGCTCCGGGAGCCCCTTTGGGGAGCAGTACTTC.